A selection of T cell receptor beta chains follows, all from one sample in a study of blood T cell repertoires in COVID-19. Sequencing used immunoSEQ multiplex PCR; TCRdb keeps in-frame clones, though not all of them. The sample includes about 200,000 clones, around 81% of them seen just once. The sequenced sample was PBMCs or T cells enriched from blood (not recorded which). The receptors were gathered from a woman in her forties or fifties with acute COVID-19. Each CDR3 is given with its conserved first and last residue. A D gene is named only where the DNA matches it firmly. A clone size is listed for some rows: how often the clone was seen (once, few, many), or a class if it is expanded.

>TRBV16|-|-|TRBJ1-1
CASSQSVPGVFTEAFF
TGTGCCAGCAGCCAATCGGTCCCGGGGGTCTTCACTGAAGCTTTCTTT
>TRBV12-3/TRBV12-4|-|-|TRBJ2-5
CASTPRLQETQYF
TGTGCCAGCACACCGAGACTCCAAGAGACCCAGTACTTC
>TRBV19|-|TRBD2|TRBJ2-3
CASSIRSGDRIDTQYF
TGTGCCAGTAGTATCCGTAGCGGGGACCGTATAGATACGCAGTATTTT
>TRBV28|-|-|TRBJ1-5
CASRTYRDNQPQHF
TGTGCCAGCAGGACCTACAGGGACAATCAGCCCCAGCATTTT
>TRBV7-8|once|-|TRBJ1-4
CASSSNYYSSTNEKLFF
TGTGCCAGCAGCTCAAACTATTACTCCTCAACTAATGAAAAACTGTTTTTT
>TRBV5-8|once|-|TRBJ1-1
CASRVGGIRAFF
TGTGCCAGCAGGGTTGGAGGGATTCGGGCTTTCTTT
>TRBV6-5|-|-|TRBJ2-2
CASSYSAENTGELFF
TGTGCCAGCAGTTACTCGGCAGAGAACACCGGGGAGCTGTTTTTT
>TRBV3-1/TRBV3-2|few|TRBD1|TRBJ1-6
CASNKDRGNSPLHF
TGTGCCAGCAATAAGGACAGGGGAAATTCACCCCTCCACTTT
>TRBV7-2|-|TRBD2|TRBJ2-7
CASSFSGAYEQYF
TGTGCCAGCAGCTTTAGCGGGGCCTACGAGCAGTACTTC
>TRBV18|few|TRBD1|TRBJ2-3
CASSSGQGSTDTQYF
TGTGCCAGCTCATCGGGACAGGGCAGCACAGATACGCAGTATTTT
>TRBV9|-|TRBD2|TRBJ2-3
CASSVPRSGSTDTQYF
TGTGCCAGCAGCGTACCTCGTAGCGGGAGCACAGATACGCAGTATTTT
>TRBV27|-|-|TRBJ1-4
CASSQGSIEKLFF
TGTGCCAGCAGTCAGGGGAGTATCGAAAAACTGTTTTTT
>TRBV19|once|-|TRBJ1-2
CASSIGGDGYTF
TGTGCCAGTAGTATCGGGGGAGACGGCTACACCTTC
>TRBV5-4|-|-|TRBJ2-7
CASSLFGEQYF
TGTGCCAGCAGCTTGTTCGGCGAGCAGTACTTC
>TRBV7-2|-|TRBD2|TRBJ2-5
CASSLGTRRETQYF
TGTGCCAGCAGCCTCGGGACTAGACGGGAGACCCAGTACTTC
>TRBV15|-|-|TRBJ2-5
CATSRVKTGETQYF
TGTGCCACCAGCAGAGTAAAAACCGGGGAGACCCAGTACTTC
>TRBV7-2|-|-|TRBJ2-5
CASSLHRETQYF
TGTGCCAGCAGCCTGCACCGGGAGACCCAGTACTTC
>TRBV5-6|-|TRBD1|TRBJ1-1
CASMGQMNTEAFF
TGTGCCAGCATGGGACAGATGAACACTGAAGCTTTCTTT
>TRBV7-9|-|-|TRBJ2-6
CASSLVPGQGFSGANVLTF
TGTGCCAGCAGCTTAGTCCCGGGACAAGGGTTCTCTGGGGCCAACGTCCTGACTTTC
>TRBV5-4|medium-sized|-|TRBJ2-6
CASTHPTDPSGANVLTF
TGTGCCAGCACCCACCCGACAGATCCCTCTGGGGCCAACGTCCTGACTTTC
>TRBV4-1|-|TRBD2|TRBJ2-1
CASSLAGGHYNEQFF
TGCGCCAGCTCCCTAGCGGGGGGCCACTACAATGAGCAGTTCTTC
>TRBV15|-|-|TRBJ2-7
CATSRDFGASLEQYF
TGTGCCACCAGCAGAGATTTTGGGGCCTCTCTCGAGCAGTACTTC
>TRBV6-2/TRBV6-3|-|TRBD1|TRBJ1-1
CASSFRDRDQAFF
TGTGCCAGCAGTTTTCGGGACAGGGACCAAGCTTTCTTT
>TRBV18|-|-|TRBJ2-5
CASSQQRRQETQYF
TGTGCCAGCTCACAGCAACGGAGACAAGAGACCCAGTACTTC
>TRBV6-4|-|-|TRBJ2-6
CASSDSHSSGANVLTF
TGTGCCAGCAGTGACTCGCACAGCTCTGGGGCCAACGTCCTGACTTTC
>TRBV5-5|-|TRBD2|TRBJ2-7
CASSADGRAGAGEQYF
TGTGCCAGCAGCGCCGACGGCAGGGCGGGAGCGGGCGAGCAGTACTTC
>TRBV6-6|-|-|TRBJ2-3
CASPLFADSSTDTQYF
TGTGCCAGCCCCTTATTCGCGGATTCTAGCACAGATACGCAGTATTTT
>TRBV19|once|TRBD1|TRBJ2-4
CASSIALTTGGWWNIQYF
TGTGCCAGTAGTATCGCTCTGACGACAGGGGGTTGGTGGAACATTCAGTACTTC
>TRBV7-9|-|TRBD1|TRBJ2-7
CASTPGQSSYEQYF
TGTGCCAGCACCCCGGGACAGAGCTCCTACGAGCAGTACTTC
>TRBV28|few|-|TRBJ2-2
CATPNRNTGELFF
TGTGCCACCCCTAACAGAAACACCGGGGAGCTGTTTTTT
>TRBV7-6|-|TRBD1|TRBJ1-2
CASSVNPFDREDDGYTF
TGTGCCAGCAGCGTTAACCCTTTCGACAGGGAGGATGATGGCTACACCTTC
>TRBV18|-|-|TRBJ2-3
CASSPRIGGTTDTQYF
TGTGCCAGCTCACCACGGATTGGGGGCACGACAGATACGCAGTATTTT
>TRBV18|-|TRBD1|TRBJ1-1
CASSPSQGARTEAFF
TGTGCCAGCTCACCCTCACAGGGGGCGCGGACTGAAGCTTTCTTT
>TRBV7-9|few|-|TRBJ2-1
CASSSTRGGMSSYNEQFF
TGTGCCAGCAGCTCTACGAGGGGCGGGATGAGCTCCTACAATGAGCAGTTCTTC
>TRBV5-5|-|-|TRBJ1-2
CASRLAPSNYGYTF
TGTGCCAGCAGGCTAGCTCCCTCTAACTATGGCTACACCTTC
>TRBV7-2|-|TRBD2|TRBJ2-7
CASSFTSGTYEQYF
TGTGCCAGCAGCTTTACTAGCGGTACCTACGAGCAGTACTTC
>TRBV11-2|once|-|TRBJ1-3
CASSREQRNTIYF
TGTGCCAGCAGCCGGGAACAGAGAAACACCATATATTTT
>TRBV30|-|-|TRBJ2-3
CAWGNQAFTDTQYF
TGTGCCTGGGGGAACCAGGCATTCACAGATACGCAGTATTTT
>TRBV14|-|-|TRBJ2-1
CASSQVRTGDWNEQFF
TGTGCCAGCAGCCAAGTGAGAACAGGGGACTGGAATGAGCAGTTCTTC
>TRBV20-1|-|TRBD2|TRBJ2-5
CSASSSGGATETQYF
TGCAGTGCTAGTTCTAGCGGGGGGGCAACCGAGACCCAGTACTTC
>TRBV6-5|-|TRBD1|TRBJ2-1
CATGAIPNEQFF
TGTGCGACAGGGGCTATCCCGAATGAGCAGTTCTTC
>TRBV27|-|-|TRBJ2-7
CASSPFIGQSSYEQYF
TGTGCCAGCAGTCCCTTCATTGGGCAGAGCTCCTACGAGCAGTACTTC
>TRBV7-2|-|TRBD2|TRBJ2-1
CASSSTSDNEQFF
TGTGCCAGCAGCTCTACTAGCGACAATGAGCAGTTCTTC
>TRBV5-1|-|-|TRBJ2-7
CASSWDIRVSYEQYF
TGCGCCAGCAGCTGGGACATACGAGTCTCCTACGAGCAGTACTTC
>TRBV5-5|-|TRBD2|TRBJ2-1
CASSRFSGGPYNEQFF
TGTGCCAGCAGCCGTTTTAGCGGGGGGCCCTACAATGAGCAGTTCTTC
>TRBV5-1|-|-|TRBJ2-2
CASSLLQGNTGELFF
TGCGCCAGCAGCTTATTACAGGGCAACACCGGGGAGCTGTTTTTT
>TRBV11-2|many|-|TRBJ2-1
CASSLAPNWRVNEQFF
TGTGCCAGCAGCTTGGCCCCAAACTGGAGGGTTAATGAGCAGTTCTTC
>TRBV19|-|-|TRBJ2-5
CASSRPGLEETQYF
TGTGCCAGTAGCAGGCCGGGACTGGAAGAGACCCAGTACTTC
>TRBV5-1|-|TRBD1|TRBJ1-1
CASSGWDRGNTEAFF
TGCGCCAGCAGCGGGTGGGACAGGGGGAACACTGAAGCTTTCTTT
>TRBV5-3|-|TRBD1|TRBJ1-3
CARSLAGTGASGNTIYF
TGTGCCAGAAGCTTGGCCGGGACAGGGGCTTCTGGAAACACCATATATTTT
>TRBV4-3|-|-|TRBJ1-2
CASSQNDGVGYGYTF
TGCGCCAGCAGCCAAAACGACGGGGTGGGCTATGGCTACACCTTC
>TRBV4-3|once|TRBD2|TRBJ2-1
CASSQEAGGHYNEQFF
TGCGCCAGCAGCCAAGAGGCGGGGGGGCACTACAATGAGCAGTTCTTC
>TRBV24-1|-|-|TRBJ1-2
CATSDRTPGEDGYTF
TGTGCCACCAGTGATAGGACTCCAGGAGAAGATGGCTACACCTTC
>TRBV10-1|-|-|TRBJ1-5
CASRYRAGSNQPQHF
TGCGCCAGCAGATACAGGGCTGGCAGCAATCAGCCCCAGCATTTT
>TRBV7-9|-|-|TRBJ2-1
CASSLLVTGSYNEQFF
TGTGCCAGCAGCTTATTGGTGACTGGCTCCTACAATGAGCAGTTCTTC
>TRBV19|-|TRBD1|TRBJ1-5
CASSIYGRGQGQPQHF
TGTGCCAGTAGTATCTATGGCAGGGGGCAGGGGCAGCCCCAGCATTTT
>TRBV5-8|-|TRBD1|TRBJ1-1
CASSWGTGGTEAFF
TGTGCCAGCAGCTGGGGGACAGGGGGCACTGAAGCTTTCTTT
>TRBV19|-|-|TRBJ2-2
CASRAGVRTGELFF
TGTGCCAGTAGGGCAGGGGTTCGCACCGGGGAGCTGTTTTTT
>TRBV6-5|-|TRBD1|TRBJ1-1
CASTGQGGTEAFF
TGTGCCAGCACAGGACAGGGTGGCACTGAAGCTTTCTTT
>TRBV10-3|-|TRBD2|TRBJ2-2
CAISEPSGEDTGELFF
TGTGCCATCAGTGAGCCGAGCGGGGAGGACACCGGGGAGCTGTTTTTT